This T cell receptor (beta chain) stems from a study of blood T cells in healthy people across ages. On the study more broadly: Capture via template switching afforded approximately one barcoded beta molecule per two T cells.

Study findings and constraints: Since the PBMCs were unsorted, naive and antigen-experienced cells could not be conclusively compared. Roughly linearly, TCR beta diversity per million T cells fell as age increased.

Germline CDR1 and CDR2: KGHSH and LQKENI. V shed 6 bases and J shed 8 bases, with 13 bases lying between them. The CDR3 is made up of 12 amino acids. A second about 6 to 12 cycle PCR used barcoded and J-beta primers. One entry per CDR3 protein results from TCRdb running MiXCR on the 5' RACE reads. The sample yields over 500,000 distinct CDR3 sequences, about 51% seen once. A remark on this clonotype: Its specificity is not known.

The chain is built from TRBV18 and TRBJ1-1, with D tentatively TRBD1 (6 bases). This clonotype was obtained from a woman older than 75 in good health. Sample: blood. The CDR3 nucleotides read TGTGCCAGCTCCCCCTTGGGGGCCGAAGCTTTCTTT. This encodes CASSPLGAEAFF.